The 12 T cell receptor beta chains below come from one sample, sequenced in a study of blood T cell repertoires in COVID-19. The repertoire was sequenced with immunoSEQ multiplex PCR; TCRdb's copy has only in-frame clones and lacks some. This sample has over 150,000 clones; approximately 87% occur once, and the top ten carry 20%. The sample comprised peripheral blood. The receptors were gathered from a man between 65 and 79 years old with active or convalescent COVID-19.

J is TRBJ1-1 and V is TRBV7-9, with 8 bases matching TRBD1. In germline, CDR1 is SEHNR, CDR2 FQNEAQ (reference sequence). The V segment lost 5 bases and the J segment 5 bases; nucleotides outside the gene matches: 7. This CDR3 contains 14 residues. CDR3 sequence (DNA): TGTGCCAGCAGCGTGACAGGGGTTTGGACTGAAGCTTTCTTT. Amino acids: CASSVTGVWTEAFF.

V and J are TRBV28 and TRBJ1-1, with D hard to call. This CDR3 spans 12 amino acids. Trimming took off 8 bases at V and 11 bases at J, with 18 bases between the two ends. Germline CDR1 is MDHEN and CDR2 is SYDVKM. CDR3 in DNA: TGTGCCAGCTATCCCCCGAGGGTCGAGGCTTTCTTT. The encoded protein is CASYPPRVEAFF.

The rearrangement joins TRBV28 to TRBJ2-7, with 11 bases identical to TRBD2. The CDR3 length is 19 residues. With 8 bases clipped from V and 0 bases from J, the junction kept 18 bases outside the gene matches. In germline, CDR1 is MDHEN, CDR2 SYDVKM. CDR3 coding DNA: TGTGCCAGCTCTTTTTTGGGGCTAGCGGGAGGTTCCGCCTCCTACGAGCAGTACTTC. This encodes CASSFLGLAGGSASYEQYF.

This clone was picked up a small number of times. V is TRBV5-4 and J is TRBJ2-5, with D tentatively TRBD1 (6 bases). Germline CDR1 reads SGHNT; CDR2 reads YYREEE (reference sequence). V lost 0 bases and J lost 5, with 11 bases in between. The CDR3 loop spans 14 amino acids. The CDR3 DNA follows: TGTGCCAGCAGCTTGGGGGGGCACTGGGAGACCCAGTACTTC. As protein: CASSLGGHWETQYF.

This clone was observed a handful of times. V and J are TRBV27 and TRBJ2-1; D is perhaps TRBD2 (6 bases). This CDR3 comprises 14 residues. The germline gives CDR1 MNHEY, CDR2 SMNVEV (reference sequence). Trimming removed 6 bases from V and 10 bases from J, with 19 bases in between. The CDR3 spells CASRGLARGSEQFF. The CDR3 DNA follows: TGTGCCAGCAGGGGTCTAGCGAGAGGATCGGAGCAGTTCTTC.

This clone was counted between two and nine times. The chain links TRBV29-1 to TRBJ2-1, with TRBD1 identical over 8 bases. The J segment lost 6 bases and the V segment lost 3 bases, leaving 10 bases of the junction unmatched. Germline CDR1 is SQVTM and CDR2 is ANQGSEA. The CDR3 has 15 residues. CDR3 region: CSVEPGQAPFNEQFF. Here the CDR3 DNA reads TGCAGCGTTGAGCCGGGACAGGCGCCCTTCAATGAGCAGTTCTTC.

V is TRBV2 and J is TRBJ1-2; no clear D gene. The CDR3 spans 10 residues. Germline V gene data show CDR1 as SNHLY and CDR2 as FYNNEI. CDR3 region: CGVGGYGYTF. The CDR3 region has the DNA TGTGGGGTGGGAGGCTATGGCTACACCTTC. The variable domain in full, with the rest retrieved from reference TRBV2 and TRBJ1-2, is EPEVTQTPSHQVTQMGQEVILRCVPISNHLYFYWYRQILGQKVEFLVSFYNNEISEKSEIFDDQFSVERPDGSNFTLKIRSTKLEDSAMYFCGVGGYGYTFGSGTRLTVV.

The gene calls are TRBV27 and TRBJ1-1; unclear D gene. The ends were cut back, 4 bases at V and 0 bases at J, with 12 bases in the middle. The CDR3 totals 15 residues. The germline V gene encodes CDR1 MNHEY and CDR2 SMNVEV (reference sequence). The CDR3 sequence: CASSSTRKMNTEAFF. As DNA, the CDR3 is TGTGCCAGCAGTTCCACCAGGAAGATGAACACTGAAGCTTTCTTT.

This chain joins TRBV4-1 and TRBJ1-3; tentative D call: TRBD1 (5 bases). CDR1 MGHRA and CDR2 YSYEKL come from the germline V gene. Trimming took off 3 bases at V and 3 bases at J, with 12 bases between the two ends. The CDR3 runs 15 residues. CDR3 coding DNA: TGCGCCAGCAGCCATGCAAGGGGAGGTGGAAACACCATATATTTT. Translation gives CASSHARGGGNTIYF.

V is TRBV11-2 and J is TRBJ1-2; 7 nucleotides agree with TRBD1. V gave up 1 base and J gave up 7 bases; unmatched junction bases: 12. Germline assignment: CDR1 SGHAT and CDR2 FQNNGV. This CDR3 is built from 16 residues. CDR3 sequence: CASSLGRQGMLSGYTF. CDR3 bases: TGTGCCAGCAGCTTAGGACGACAGGGAATGCTGTCTGGCTACACCTTC.

This clone was observed a handful of times. The chain uses TRBV10-3 and TRBJ1-6, with D hard to call. The V gene's germline CDR1 is ENHRY and CDR2 SYGVKD. CDR3 length equals 14 residues. V gave up 2 bases and J gave up 8 bases, with 10 bases separating them. DNA for the CDR3: TGTGCCATCAGTGAGGTCGGAGGGTATTCACCCCTCCACTTT. Amino acid sequence: CAISEVGGYSPLHF.

The chain's CDR3 is CASSSLPPGENSPLHF. The CDR3 DNA reads as TGTGCCAGCAGTTCCCTCCCGCCAGGGGAGAATTCACCCCTCCACTTT. The chain carries TRBV6-5 and TRBJ1-6, with TRBD1 as a possible D gene (6 bases). The CDR3 has 16 residues. Trimming pared 4 bases from V and 7 bases from J, leaving 17 bases between. The germline CDR1 and CDR2 sequences are MNHEY and SVGAGI.